This note documents a single T cell receptor (beta chain) sequence. Primers included in the PCR were 60 Vbeta and 13 Jbeta primers. Sequencing used immunoSEQ multiplex PCR; TCRdb keeps in-frame clones, though not all of them. The profile shows 100,000 or so clones, roughly 70% of them singletons. The entry originates in a study of cytomegalovirus exposure and HLA in healthy donors. Germline V gives CDR1 SGHVS, CDR2 FQNEAQ. CDR3 length equals 14 residues. Trimming took 6 bases from V and 4 from J, leaving 13 bases between them. The sample consisted of PBMCs. The clonotype originates from a middle-aged man in good health and CMV-seronegative. V and J are TRBV7-8 and TRBJ2-1, with D tentatively TRBD1 (6 bases). The CDR3 DNA is TGTGCCAGCAGGGGGGACACAGTTTACAATGAGCAGTTCTTC. Its protein is CASRGDTVYNEQFF.